The T cell receptor beta chain under discussion was sequenced for a study of siplizumab effects on memory and regulatory T cells. This CDR3 has 14 residues. Trimming pared 6 bases from V and 4 bases from J, leaving 14 bases between. Germline V CDR1 and CDR2: MNHEY, SMNVEV (reference sequence). A remark on this clone: Its matching antigen is unknown.

Repertoires were generated with immunoSEQ multiplex PCR, while TCRdb's copy carries only in-frame clones and drops some. The sample lists tens of thousands of clones; more than 80% were seen once. Study-level findings and limits: The mean Treg-derived percentage of mappable alloreactive CD4+ clones was 55% to 75% with siplizumab compared with about 30% in controls. The study did not confirm that proliferating Tregs from siplizumab cultures were suppressive. Major contributors to the alloresponse seemed to be naive T cells, which also appeared more diverse than memory cells. Sequences below about 10^-5 frequency were poorly captured, limiting mapping of alloreactive clones.

This sequence was found in a human donor in good health. Sequenced input: CD8+ T cells sorted from blood. The gene calls are TRBV27 and TRBJ2-3; D not certain. The CDR3 sequence is CASSLDFPPDTQYF. The DNA of the CDR3 is TGTGCCAGCAGCCTCGATTTCCCCCCAGATACGCAGTATTTT.